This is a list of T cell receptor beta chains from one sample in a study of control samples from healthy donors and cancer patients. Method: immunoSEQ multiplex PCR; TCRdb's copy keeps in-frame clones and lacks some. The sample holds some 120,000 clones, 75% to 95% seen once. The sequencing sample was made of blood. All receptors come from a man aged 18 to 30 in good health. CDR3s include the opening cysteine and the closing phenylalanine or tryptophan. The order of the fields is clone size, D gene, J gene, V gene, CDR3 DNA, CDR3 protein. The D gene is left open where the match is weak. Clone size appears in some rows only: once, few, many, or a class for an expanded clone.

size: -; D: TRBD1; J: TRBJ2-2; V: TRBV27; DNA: TGTGCCAGCAGTTTATCGTGGACAGGGGCGATCGGGGAGCTGTTTTTT; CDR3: CASSLSWTGAIGELFF
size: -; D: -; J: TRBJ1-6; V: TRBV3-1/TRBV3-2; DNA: TGTGCCAGCAGCCAAGGTGTGGGCCGGGAGGCACCCCTCCACTTT; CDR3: CASSQGVGREAPLHF
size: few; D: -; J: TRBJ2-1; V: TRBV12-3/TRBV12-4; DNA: TGTGCCAGCAGGGCACAGTTCTTC; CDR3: CASRAQFF
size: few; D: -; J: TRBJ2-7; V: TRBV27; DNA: TGTGCCAGCAGACGGGACACAGGTACCTACGAGCAGTACTTC; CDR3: CASRRDTGTYEQYF
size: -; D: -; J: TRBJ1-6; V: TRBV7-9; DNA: TGTGCCAGCAGTAAGGACGGGCAAAGCTCCTATAATTCACCCCTCCACTTT; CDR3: CASSKDGQSSYNSPLHF
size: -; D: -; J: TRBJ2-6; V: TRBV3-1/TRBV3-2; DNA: TGTGCCAGCAGCCAAGAACAGTTTGGGGCCAACGTCCTGACTTTC; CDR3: CASSQEQFGANVLTF
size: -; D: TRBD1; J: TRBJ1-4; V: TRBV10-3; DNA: TGTGCCATCAGTGAGACGACAGGGTGGAATGAAAAACTGTTTTTT; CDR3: CAISETTGWNEKLFF
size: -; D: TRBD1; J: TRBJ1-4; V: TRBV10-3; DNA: TGTGCCATCAGTGATCGGGACAGTGGTGAAAAACTGTTTTTT; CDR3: CAISDRDSGEKLFF
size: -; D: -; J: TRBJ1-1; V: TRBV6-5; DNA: TGTGCCAGCAGTTACTCCCCGCGAGGGCCGAACACTGAAGCTTTCTTT; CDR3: CASSYSPRGPNTEAFF
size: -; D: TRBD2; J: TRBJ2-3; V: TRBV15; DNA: TGTGCCACCAGCCCGGGCGGGGGGCGAGGCAGCACAGATACGCAGTATTTT; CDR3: CATSPGGGRGSTDTQYF
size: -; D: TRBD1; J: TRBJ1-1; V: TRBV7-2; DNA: TGTGCCAGCAGCTTAGTACCGGGACAGTATAAGAACACTGAAGCTTTCTTT; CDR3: CASSLVPGQYKNTEAFF
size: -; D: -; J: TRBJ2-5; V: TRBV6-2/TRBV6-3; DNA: TGTGCCAGCAGTTATGGGGGTGGTGGAAAGACCCAGTACTTC; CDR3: CASSYGGGGKTQYF
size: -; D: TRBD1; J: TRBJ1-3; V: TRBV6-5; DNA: TGTGCCAGCAGTACGACAGGGGTGGACACCATATATTTT; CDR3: CASSTTGVDTIYF
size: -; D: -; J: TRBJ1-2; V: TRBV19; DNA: TGTGCCAGTACCCTACATGAAAACTATGGCTACACCTTC; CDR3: CASTLHENYGYTF
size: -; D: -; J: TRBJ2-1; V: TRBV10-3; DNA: TGTGCCATCAGTGACTCAGGGGCCCACAATGAGCAGTTCTTC; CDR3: CAISDSGAHNEQFF
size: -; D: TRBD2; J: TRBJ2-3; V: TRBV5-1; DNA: TGCGCCAGCAGCTTACTAGCGGCAGATACGCAGTATTTT; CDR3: CASSLLAADTQYF
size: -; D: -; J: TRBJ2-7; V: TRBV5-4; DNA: TGTGCCAGCAGCTTGAATCGGGCGGGGTTCACTACTGTCGAGCAGTACTTC; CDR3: CASSLNRAGFTTVEQYF
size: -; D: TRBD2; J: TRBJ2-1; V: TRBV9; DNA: TGTGCCAGCAGCGCCGGAGAGGGACTAGCCCCATCCTACAATGAGCAGTTCTTC; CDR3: CASSAGEGLAPSYNEQFF
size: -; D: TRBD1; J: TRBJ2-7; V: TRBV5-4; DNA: TGTGCCAGCAGCTTGGATGGGACAGGGGACGAGCAGTACTTC; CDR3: CASSLDGTGDEQYF
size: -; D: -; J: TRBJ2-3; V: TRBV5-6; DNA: TGTGCCAGCAGCCCCCTCCCTAGGGCGGGATTTACAGATACGCAGTATTTT; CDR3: CASSPLPRAGFTDTQYF
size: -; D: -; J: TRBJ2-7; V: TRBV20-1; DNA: TGCTCGTGGGGGGAGAGATACGAGCAGTACTTC; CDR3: CSWGERYEQYF
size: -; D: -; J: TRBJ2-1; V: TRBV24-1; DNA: TGTGCCACCAGTGAACCGACACGGGAGCAGTTCTTC; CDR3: CATSEPTREQFF
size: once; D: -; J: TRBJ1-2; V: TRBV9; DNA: TGTGCCAGCAGCGCCCCCAGCCGGGACAACCGTTTCCCAACCCACACCTTC; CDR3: CASSAPSRDNRFPTHTF
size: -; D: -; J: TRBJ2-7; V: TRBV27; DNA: TGTGCCAGCAGACCCGTACAGCTCTCCTACGAGCAGTACTTC; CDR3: CASRPVQLSYEQYF
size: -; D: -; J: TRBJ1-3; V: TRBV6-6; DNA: TGTGCCAGCAGTACTGGAAACACCATATATTTT; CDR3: CASSTGNTIYF
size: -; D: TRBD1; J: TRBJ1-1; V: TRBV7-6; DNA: TGTGCCAGCAGCCCGGGGACAGGGGGGAACACTGAAGCTTTCTTT; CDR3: CASSPGTGGNTEAFF
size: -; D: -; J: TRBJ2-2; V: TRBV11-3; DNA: TGTGCCAGCACCCCCGTGGGGGGGCTAAGCCCCGGGGAGCTGTTTTTT; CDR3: CASTPVGGLSPGELFF
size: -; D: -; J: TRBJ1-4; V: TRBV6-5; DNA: TGTGCCAGCATCGGGTTGGTGGAAAAACTGTTTTTT; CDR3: CASIGLVEKLFF
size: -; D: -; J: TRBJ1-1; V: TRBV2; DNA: TGTGCCAGCAGTGAAGAGACAATCATGAACACTGAAGCTTTCTTT; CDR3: CASSEETIMNTEAFF
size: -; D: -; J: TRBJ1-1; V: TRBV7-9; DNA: TGTGCCAGCAGCTTAGCGTGGATGAACACTGAAGCTTTCTTT; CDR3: CASSLAWMNTEAFF
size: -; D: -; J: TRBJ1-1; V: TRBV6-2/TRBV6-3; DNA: TGTGCCAGCAGTTACACCAATGAAGCTTTCTTT; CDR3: CASSYTNEAFF